These T cell receptor beta chains were read from a single sample in a study of vaccination effects on CD4 cells after COVID-19. The assay was immunoSEQ multiplex PCR, and TCRdb's table has in-frame clones only and misses some. The sample records 41,000 or so clones, under 75% being singletons. Which antigens these TCRs recognize remains unknown. Specimen: CD4+ T cells from PBMCs cultured with HCoV-OC43 spike peptides, collected before COVID-19 vaccination. These receptors originate from a human donor who received a COVID-19 vaccine. Each CDR3 is given with its conserved first and last residue. The order of the fields is V gene, D gene, clone size, J gene, CDR3 protein, CDR3 DNA. D genes are given only for firm matches. A row's size may be missing; if present it is once, few, many or a size class.

V gene: TRBV4-2; D gene: -; clone size: few; J gene: TRBJ1-5; CDR3 protein: CASSQDRVSNQPQHF; CDR3 DNA: TGTGCCAGCAGCCAAGACAGGGTTAGCAATCAGCCCCAGCATTTT
V gene: TRBV10-2; D gene: -; clone size: -; J gene: TRBJ2-7; CDR3 protein: CASSRSPNYEQYF; CDR3 DNA: TGCGCCAGCAGTCGTAGCCCCAACTACGAGCAGTACTTC
V gene: TRBV12-3/TRBV12-4; D gene: -; clone size: -; J gene: TRBJ1-2; CDR3 protein: CASRATDYGYTF; CDR3 DNA: TGTGCCAGCAGGGCGACGGATTATGGCTACACCTTC
V gene: TRBV19; D gene: -; clone size: -; J gene: TRBJ2-3; CDR3 protein: CASSIGYADTQYF; CDR3 DNA: TGTGCCAGTAGTATCGGATACGCAGATACGCAGTATTTT
V gene: TRBV19; D gene: -; clone size: -; J gene: TRBJ1-2; CDR3 protein: CASSTWGDSNYGYTF; CDR3 DNA: TGTGCCAGTAGTACGTGGGGGGATTCTAACTATGGCTACACCTTC
V gene: TRBV27; D gene: TRBD1; clone size: few; J gene: TRBJ1-2; CDR3 protein: CASRPGGDYGYTF; CDR3 DNA: TGTGCCAGCAGACCAGGGGGCGACTATGGCTACACCTTC
V gene: TRBV19; D gene: -; clone size: -; J gene: TRBJ2-4; CDR3 protein: CASSIVAIAKNIQYF; CDR3 DNA: TGTGCCAGTAGTATAGTCGCTATAGCCAAAAACATTCAGTACTTC
V gene: TRBV5-4; D gene: TRBD1; clone size: -; J gene: TRBJ1-6; CDR3 protein: CASSLGPQGGNSPLHF; CDR3 DNA: TGTGCCAGCAGCTTGGGCCCACAGGGGGGGAATTCACCCCTCCACTTT
V gene: TRBV3-1/TRBV3-2; D gene: TRBD2; clone size: -; J gene: TRBJ2-5; CDR3 protein: CASSGLAGGRRKTQYF; CDR3 DNA: TGTGCCAGCAGCGGACTAGCGGGGGGGCGGAGGAAGACCCAGTACTTC
V gene: TRBV2; D gene: -; clone size: -; J gene: TRBJ1-2; CDR3 protein: CASKLGPYGYTF; CDR3 DNA: TGTGCCAGCAAGCTCGGACCTTATGGCTACACCTTC
V gene: TRBV27; D gene: TRBD2; clone size: -; J gene: TRBJ2-5; CDR3 protein: CASSLWAGGETQYF; CDR3 DNA: TGTGCCAGCAGTTTATGGGCGGGAGGGGAGACCCAGTACTTC
V gene: TRBV11-1; D gene: TRBD2; clone size: -; J gene: TRBJ2-3; CDR3 protein: CASSLVAGAVTDTQYF; CDR3 DNA: TGTGCCAGCAGCTTAGTAGCGGGAGCAGTAACAGATACGCAGTATTTT